This T cell receptor beta chain was sequenced for a study of T cells after posttransplantation cyclophosphamide. CDR1 is WNHNN, CDR2 SYGVQD, per germline (reference sequence). The V end was cut by 6 bases, the J end by 3 bases, with 15 bases between. There are 15 residues in the CDR3. Peripheral blood was collected from the related graft donor on the marrow donation day. On this clone itself: Its specificity is unknown.

The assay was immunoSEQ multiplex PCR, and TCRdb's table has in-frame clones only and misses some. The table has hundreds of clones, 81% seen once. Study observations and caveats: Recipient CMV seropositivity and CMV reactivation strongly tracked TRB clonality. Donor-recipient repertoire similarity was low at 1-2 months, rising over year one. Tissue-infiltrating T cells from skin or gut overlapped little with blood T cells.

This sequence originates from a man in his forties in good health, CMV-negative, and a related stem cell transplant donor. This chain links TRBV10-1 with TRBJ2-1; a possible D gene is TRBD2 (6 bases). Sequencing input: memory CD8+ T cells sorted from blood. In DNA form, the CDR3 reads TGCGCCAGCAGCCTCCGGGACTCGGGCTACAATGAGCAGTTCTTC. It specifies CASSLRDSGYNEQFF.